This entry concerns a single T cell receptor beta chain. Sequencing used immunoSEQ multiplex PCR; TCRdb keeps in-frame clones, though not all of them. The profile shows tens of thousands of clones, 80% to 90% of them singletons. These data are taken from a study of T cell responses to AZD1222 COVID-19 vaccine. The material was peripheral blood, obtained on day 0 of AZD1222 vaccination. The TCR comes from an adult in good health.

The CDR3 DNA reads TGTGCCAGCAGCTTAGCAGGTCAGCCCCAGCATTTT. Protein sequence: CASSLAGQPQHF. V is TRBV11-2 and J is TRBJ1-5; D gene uncertain. The CDR3 totals 12 residues. V was pared by 1 base and J by 6 bases, with 4 bases between. The germline V gene encodes CDR1 SGHAT and CDR2 FQNNGV.